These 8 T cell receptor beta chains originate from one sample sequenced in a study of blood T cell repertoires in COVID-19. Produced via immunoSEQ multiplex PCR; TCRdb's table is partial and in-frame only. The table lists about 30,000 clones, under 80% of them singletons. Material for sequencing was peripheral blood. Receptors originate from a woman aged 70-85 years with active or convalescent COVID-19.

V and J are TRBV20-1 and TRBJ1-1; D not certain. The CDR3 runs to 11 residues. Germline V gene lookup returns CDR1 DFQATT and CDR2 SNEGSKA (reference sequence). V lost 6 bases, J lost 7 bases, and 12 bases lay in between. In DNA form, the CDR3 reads TGCAGTGCCATGCTACAGTTTGAAGCTTTCTTT. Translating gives CSAMLQFEAFF.

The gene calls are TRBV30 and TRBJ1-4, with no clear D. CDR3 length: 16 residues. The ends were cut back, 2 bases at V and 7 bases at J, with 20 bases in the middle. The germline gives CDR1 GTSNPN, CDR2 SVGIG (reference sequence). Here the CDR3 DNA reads TGTGCCTGGAGTAAAGGCCGGATTGACGGGATTGAAAAACTGTTTTTT. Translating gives CAWSKGRIDGIEKLFF.

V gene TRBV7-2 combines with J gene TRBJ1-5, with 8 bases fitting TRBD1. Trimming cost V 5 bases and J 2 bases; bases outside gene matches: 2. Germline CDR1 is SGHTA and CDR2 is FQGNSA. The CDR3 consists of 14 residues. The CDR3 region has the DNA TGTGCCAGCAGCCAACAGGGGGGCAATCAGCCCCAGCATTTT. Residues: CASSQQGGNQPQHF.

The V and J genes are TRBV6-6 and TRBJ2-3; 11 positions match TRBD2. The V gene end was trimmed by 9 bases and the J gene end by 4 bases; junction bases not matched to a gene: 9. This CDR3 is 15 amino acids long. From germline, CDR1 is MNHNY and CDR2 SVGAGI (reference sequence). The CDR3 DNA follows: TGTGCCAGTACCTTAGCGGGAGGGCCGGCAGATACGCAGTATTTT. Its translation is CASTLAGGPADTQYF.

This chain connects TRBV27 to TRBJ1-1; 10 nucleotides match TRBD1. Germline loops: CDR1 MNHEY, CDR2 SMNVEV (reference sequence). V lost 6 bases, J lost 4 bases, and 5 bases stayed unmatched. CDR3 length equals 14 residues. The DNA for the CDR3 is TGTGCCAGCAGGAGGGACAGGGGTGGCACTGAAGCTTTCTTT. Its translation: CASRRDRGGTEAFF.

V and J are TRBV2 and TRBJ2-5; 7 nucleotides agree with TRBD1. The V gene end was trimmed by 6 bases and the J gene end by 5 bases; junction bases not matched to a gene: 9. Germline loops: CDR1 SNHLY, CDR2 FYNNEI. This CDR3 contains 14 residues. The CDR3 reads CASSPDRAVETQYF. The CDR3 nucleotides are TGTGCCAGCAGCCCAGACAGGGCGGTGGAGACCCAGTACTTC. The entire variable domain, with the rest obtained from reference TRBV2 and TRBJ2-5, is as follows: EPEVTQTPSHQVTQMGQEVILRCVPISNHLYFYWYRQILGQKVEFLVSFYNNEISEKSEIFDDQFSVERPDGSNFTLKIRSTKLEDSAMYFCASSPDRAVETQYFGPGTRLLVL.

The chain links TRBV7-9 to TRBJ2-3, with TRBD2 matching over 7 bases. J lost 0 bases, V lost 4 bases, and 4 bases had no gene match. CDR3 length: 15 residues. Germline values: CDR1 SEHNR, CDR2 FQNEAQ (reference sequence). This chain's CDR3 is CASSSLLASTDTQYF. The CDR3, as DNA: TGTGCCAGCAGCTCCTTACTAGCGAGCACAGATACGCAGTATTTT.

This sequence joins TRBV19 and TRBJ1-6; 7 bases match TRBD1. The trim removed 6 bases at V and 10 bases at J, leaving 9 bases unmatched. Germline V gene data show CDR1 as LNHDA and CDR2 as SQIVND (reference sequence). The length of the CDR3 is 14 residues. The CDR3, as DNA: TGTGCCAGTAGGCCGACAGGGAAAGGGTCACCCCTCCACTTT. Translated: CASRPTGKGSPLHF. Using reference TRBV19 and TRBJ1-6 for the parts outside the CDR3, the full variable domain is DGGITQSPKYLFRKEGQNVTLSCEQNLNHDAMYWYRQDPGQGLRLIYYSQIVNDFQKGDIAEGYSVSREKKESFPLTVTSAQKNPTAFYLCASRPTGKGSPLHFGNGTRLTVT.